One sample yielded the 10 T cell receptor beta chains listed below, sequenced in a study of blood T cell repertoires in COVID-19. Sequencing used immunoSEQ multiplex PCR; TCRdb keeps in-frame clones, though not all of them. Of under 80,000 clones in the sample, roughly 80% are singletons; the top ten hold 5.3%. Sequenced sample: peripheral blood. Source of these receptors: an older man with acute or convalescent COVID-19.

The chain uses TRBV5-1 and TRBJ2-3; 11 bases agree with TRBD2. Germline V gene lookup returns CDR1 SGHRS and CDR2 YFSETQ. Trimming took 4 bases from V and 4 from J; bases not matched to a gene: 11. This CDR3 contains 17 residues. CDR3 protein: CASSPGLAEGAADTQYF. CDR3 DNA: TGCGCCAGCAGCCCGGGACTAGCGGAGGGAGCGGCAGATACGCAGTATTTT.

The chain uses TRBV28 and TRBJ2-7; a possible D gene is TRBD2 (6 bases). Germline V gene lookup returns CDR1 MDHEN and CDR2 SYDVKM. CDR3 length: 15 residues. The V gene lost 2 bases and the J gene lost 3 bases, with 14 bases spanning the gap. CDR3 loop: CASSLGGSLDYEQYF. CDR3 DNA: TGTGCCAGCAGTTTAGGGGGGTCGCTGGACTACGAGCAGTACTTC.

This chain uses TRBV20-1 with TRBJ2-5; TRBD2 matches 10 bases. The CDR3 has 15 amino acids. Per the germline V gene, CDR1 is DFQATT and CDR2 is SNEGSKA (reference sequence). J gave up 1 base and V 3 bases, and 5 bases lay outside the gene matches. The DNA for the CDR3 is TGCAGTGCTAGTACCCCTAGCGGGGGCCAAGAGACCCAGTACTTC. Translating gives CSASTPSGGQETQYF.

This chain links TRBV7-9 with TRBJ2-1; 9 bases line up with TRBD1. The CDR3 spans 13 residues. CDR1 is SEHNR, CDR2 FQNEAQ, per germline (reference sequence). The V and J ends lost 1 base and 15 bases, in that order; junction bases with no gene match: 7. The CDR3, as DNA: TGTGCCAGCAGCTTAGAGGCCGGGACAGGGTTGTTCTTC. Encoded protein: CASSLEAGTGLFF.

The J gene is TRBJ1-4, the V gene TRBV29-1, with a weak D call TRBD1 (6 bases). The CDR3 is 14 residues long. Deletions cut 4 bases from V and 0 bases from J, with 9 bases between. Per the germline V gene, CDR1 is SQVTM and CDR2 is ANQGSEA. Written as DNA, the CDR3 is TGCAGCGTTGGGGAGGGGGCAACTAATGAAAAACTGTTTTTT. Protein sequence: CSVGEGATNEKLFF.

This clone was found many times. This chain joins TRBV19 and TRBJ1-3, with D hard to call. Germline CDR1 is LNHDA and CDR2 is SQIVND (reference sequence). This CDR3 region has 13 residues. The ends were cut back, 5 bases at V and 10 bases at J, with 15 bases in the middle. The CDR3 is CASSPMTRGTIYF. The CDR3 DNA reads TGTGCCAGTAGTCCCATGACGAGAGGTACCATATATTTT.

The CDR3 nucleotides read TGTGCCAGCAGCTTATCCGCGTTGGGCAATCAGCCCCAGCATTTT. Its protein product is CASSLSALGNQPQHF. The gene calls are TRBV5-5 and TRBJ1-5, with D unclear. This CDR3 contains 15 residues. Germline-derived CDR1 and CDR2 are SGHKS and YYEKEE (reference sequence). Between the trimmed V and J ends, which lost 2 bases and 2 bases, there was a span of 11 bases.

The V and J genes are TRBV5-5 and TRBJ2-3; the match to TRBD1 covers 9 bases. Germline V gene lookup returns CDR1 SGHKS and CDR2 YYEKEE (reference sequence). Trimming removed 4 bases from V and 4 bases from J; junction bases left unmatched: 4. CDR3 length equals 14 residues. CDR3 nucleotide sequence: TGTGCCAGCAGCCGACAGGGGGACGCAGATACGCAGTATTTT. Translation gives CASSRQGDADTQYF.

This clone appeared a few times. V usage is TRBV6-5 and J usage is TRBJ1-1; D unclear. Germline V CDR1 and CDR2: MNHEY, SVGAGI. V was trimmed by 2 bases and J by 8 bases, leaving 9 bases between them. This CDR3 has 12 residues. This chain's CDR3 is CASSYTPGEAFF. The DNA of the CDR3 is TGTGCCAGCAGTTACACACCCGGGGAAGCTTTCTTT.

The chain is built from TRBV5-8 and TRBJ2-3; TRBD2 matches at 7 bases. The CDR3 is made up of 15 amino acids. V trimming: 2 bases; J trimming: 5 bases; junction bases outside the gene matches: 8. CDR1 and CDR2 from the germline V gene are SGHTS and YDEGEE. The CDR3 nucleotides are TGTGCCAGCAGCTTCGTCCGACTAGCAGGAGATACGCAGTATTTT. This codes for CASSFVRLAGDTQYF.